This T cell receptor beta chain is drawn from a study of CD8+CD57+ T cells in acquired aplastic anemia. It was genomic DNA that served as the template for profiling TCR beta VDJ and CDR3. TCRdb re-derived calls from the reads in MiXCR, one entry per CDR3 protein. The data show around 430,000 distinct CDR3 sequences, with around a third seen just once and roughly 0.8% held by the top ten. Points from the study as a whole: Between the patient and control groups, CD8+ Simpson's diversity did not differ significantly.

Patients included in sequencing had previously demonstrated CD8+CD57+ cell expansion by flow cytometry. Every one of the patients had aplastic anemia (severe, acquired). Points on this clonotype: Its target is unknown. A read error may be the cause here, since a much bigger clone is one base away.

The CDR3 spans 13 residues. CDR1 is WSHSY and CDR2 is SAAADI in the germline V gene. The sample taken for sequencing was sorted CD4+, CD8+, or CD8+CD57+ T cells (not recorded which) from PBMCs. This chain joins TRBV10-2 and TRBJ1-5; D unresolved. The sequence was obtained from a human donor with aplastic anemia. The CDR3: CASSASPDESQHF. The CDR3 DNA sequence: TGTGCCAGCAGCGCGAGTCCGGACGAGTCCCAGCATTTT.